A single sample is the source of the 13 T cell receptor beta chains below, sequenced in a study of CXCR3-negative and CXCR3-positive naive CD8 T cells. Study-level results: The TRB CDR3s that CXCR3-positive naive cells carried were more hydrophobic than those of CXCR3-negative naive cells.

The TRB cDNA libraries were prepared by 5' RACE with UMI labels. TCRdb reanalyzed the 5' RACE reads and collapses them to one entry per CDR3 protein, without DNA. In total, the table holds about 130,000 distinct CDR3 sequences. For these receptors, no antigen is known. Source material: naive CXCR3+ CD8+ T cells from blood. Subset indicated: CD45RO-CCR7+CD27+CD95- naive CD8+ T cells expressing CXCR3 (TNR3+). These receptor sequences come from a human donor in good health. Some clones in this sample may be carry-over from other donors' samples.

This sequence joins TRBV29-1 and TRBJ2-7; TCRdb gives TRBD2 as the D gene, but with no DNA this cannot be confirmed. CDR3 length: 15 residues. The germline CDR1 and CDR2 sequences are SQVTM and ANQGSEA. The CDR3 is CSFFGWRGASYEQYF.

The chain employs TRBV19 and TRBJ2-1; TCRdb's D call of TRBD1 is untestable without DNA. CDR1 is LNHDA, CDR2 SQIVND, per germline (reference sequence). The CDR3 totals 15 residues. CDR3: CASSIDPQGGLEQFF.

The V call is TRBV12-3 or TRBV12-4, the J call TRBJ2-1. The CDR3 spans 13 residues. CDR3 region: CASSLPISNEQFF.

The genes are TRBV25-1 and TRBJ2-7; TCRdb calls TRBD1, which cannot be checked without DNA. Germline V CDR1 and CDR2: MGHDK, SYGVNS. The CDR3 has 16 residues. CDR3 in amino acids: CASSDPMTGGLYEQYF.

This sequence joins TRBV5-4 and TRBJ1-1. Germline V lookup: CDR1 SGHNT, CDR2 YYREEE (reference sequence). The CDR3 has 16 amino acids. Here the CDR3 reads CASSLAEGEYGTEAFF.

The chain employs TRBV29-1 and TRBJ2-1; TCRdb designates TRBD1, a call that cannot be tested without DNA. CDR3 length equals 13 residues. CDR1 is SQVTM and CDR2 is ANQGSEA in the germline V gene. The CDR3 spells CSVGDELNNEQFF.

The chain carries TRBV3-1 and TRBJ1-1; TCRdb gives TRBD1 as the D gene, but with no DNA this cannot be confirmed. CDR3 size: 14 residues. CDR1 LGHDT and CDR2 YNNKEL come from the germline V gene (reference sequence). The CDR3 protein is CASSWDRLAAEAFF. The whole variable domain, remainder taken from reference TRBV3-1 and TRBJ1-1, is DTAVSQTPKYLVTQMGNDKSIKCEQNLGHDTMYWYKQDSKKFLKIMFSYNNKELIINETVPNRFSPKSPDKAHLNLHINSLELGDSAVYFCASSWDRLAAEAFFGQGTRLTVV.

The rearrangement links TRBV5-1 to TRBJ1-1. Germline loops: CDR1 SGHRS, CDR2 YFSETQ. The CDR3 is made up of 13 amino acids. The CDR3 spells CANCFHGDTEAFF.

The gene calls are TRBV5-6 and TRBJ2-6. The germline V gene encodes CDR1 SGHDT and CDR2 YYEEEE. This CDR3 is 12 amino acids long. CDR3 in amino acids: CASNSGANVLTF.

This chain uses TRBV7-9 with TRBJ2-1; TCRdb returns TRBD2, unconfirmable since there is no DNA. The CDR3 spans 16 residues. CDR1 and CDR2 (germline): SEHNR, FQNEAQ (reference sequence). The CDR3: CASSFGMGLDHNEQFF.

The chain uses TRBV29-1 and TRBJ2-7; TCRdb selects TRBD1, and the lack of DNA leaves this call unchecked. The CDR3 contains 14 residues. Germline V CDR1 and CDR2: SQVTM, ANQGSEA. The CDR3 spells CSVEVGTGGYEQYF.

The chain links TRBV28 to TRBJ1-2; the D call of TRBD1 rests on TCRdb alone, since no DNA is present to check it. CDR1 is MDHEN and CDR2 is SYDVKM in the germline V gene. The CDR3 is made up of 16 amino acids. The CDR3 loop reads CASSPSTGGALYGYTF.

The V call is TRBV7-2, the J call TRBJ2-7. The CDR3 is made up of 15 amino acids. Germline CDR1 is SGHTA and CDR2 is FQGNSA. The CDR3 protein is CASSFRIQGSYEQYF.